The 21 T cell receptor beta chains reported below all come from one sample, sequenced in a study of shared clonotypes between healthy human individuals. Here immunoSEQ multiplex PCR was the method, and the copy in TCRdb shows in-frame clones only, minus some. The data show 400,000 to 600,000 clones, approximately 79% seen once. Specimen: PBMCs. The source is a middle-aged woman in good health. Some clones in this sample may be carry-over from other donors' samples.

The rearrangement joins TRBV29-1 to TRBJ2-7, with D perhaps assigned TRBD1 or TRBD2 (6 bases each). V was cut by 7 bases and J by 1 base, with 14 bases left in between. CDR1 SQVTM and CDR2 ANQGSEA come from the germline V gene. This CDR3 is built from 13 residues. The CDR3 loop reads CSGMGGISYEQYF. The CDR3 nucleotides are TGCAGCGGGATGGGGGGCATTTCCTACGAGCAGTACTTC.

The chain recombines TRBV28 with TRBJ2-1; D gene uncertain. This CDR3 spans 16 amino acids. Germline loops: CDR1 MDHEN, CDR2 SYDVKM. V lost 1 base to trimming and J lost 4 bases, with 14 bases between them. This chain's CDR3 is CASSLFPMTGYNEQFF. The CDR3, as DNA: TGTGCCAGCAGTTTATTCCCAATGACGGGTTACAATGAGCAGTTCTTC. The complete variable domain, with remaining parts taken from reference TRBV28 and TRBJ2-1, reads DVKVTQSSRYLVKRTGEKVFLECVQDMDHENMFWYRQDPGLGLRLIYFSYDVKMKEKGDIPEGYSVSREKKERFSLILESASTNQTSMYLCASSLFPMTGYNEQFFGPGTRLTVL.

This clone came up once. Additional DNA sequences in this sample encode the identical CDR3. The chain employs TRBV30 and TRBJ2-3; 9 bases agree with TRBD2. CDR1 is GTSNPN, CDR2 SVGIG, per germline (reference sequence). The CDR3 loop spans 15 amino acids. V gave up 1 base and J gave up 3 bases; unmatched junction bases: 5. CDR3 protein: CAWSELAGLTDTQYF. The CDR3 DNA follows: TGTGCCTGGAGTGAGCTAGCGGGACTTACAGATACGCAGTATTTT.

The chain couples TRBV5-6 to TRBJ2-5; 9 nucleotides align to TRBD1. V lost 2 bases and J lost 3; bases outside the gene matches: 2. The CDR3 runs to 14 residues. Germline loops: CDR1 SGHDT, CDR2 YYEEEE. The CDR3 nucleotides are TGTGCCAGCAGCTTCGACAGGGGGGAAGAGACCCAGTACTTC. Amino acids: CASSFDRGEETQYF.

For this clone: Compared with germline, one end of the junction differs, possibly owing to a read error. Additional DNA sequences in this sample encode the identical CDR3. The chain links TRBV18 to TRBJ1-2; a weak D match, TRBD1 (5 bases). Per germline, CDR1 KGHSH and CDR2 LQKENI. The CDR3 runs 13 residues. CDR3 sequence: CASSPFTGDGYTF. The CDR3 DNA is TGTGCCAGCTCACCATTTACGGGGGATGGTTACACCTTC.

The rearrangement uses TRBV27 and TRBJ1-2, with TRBD1 matching 7 bases. CDR3 length equals 14 residues. Germline-derived CDR1 and CDR2 are MNHEY and SMNVEV (reference sequence). V lost 4 bases to trimming and J lost 2 bases; unmatched junction nucleotides: 4. This CDR3 reads CASSSEQGNYGYTF. DNA for the CDR3: TGTGCCAGCAGTTCCGAACAGGGGAACTATGGCTACACCTTC.

The chain has TRBV2 and TRBJ2-5, with D unclear. Germline lookup yields CDR1 SNHLY and CDR2 FYNNEI. Trimming cost V 3 bases and J 11 bases, with 10 bases left between them. CDR3 size: 11 residues. CDR3 loop: CASSDWVEQYF. CDR3 sequence (DNA): TGTGCCAGCAGTGATTGGGTAGAGCAGTACTTC. The variable domain in full, with the rest retrieved from reference TRBV2 and TRBJ2-5, is EPEVTQTPSHQVTQMGQEVILRCVPISNHLYFYWYRQILGQKVEFLVSFYNNEISEKSEIFDDQFSVERPDGSNFTLKIRSTKLEDSAMYFCASSDWVEQYFGPGTRLLVL.

This clone occurred once. The chain joins TRBV30 to TRBJ1-2, with no clear D. The germline gives CDR1 GTSNPN, CDR2 SVGIG (reference sequence). V lost 0 bases to trimming and J lost 6 bases, with 11 bases between them. This CDR3 is built from 13 residues. In nucleotides, the CDR3 is TGTGCCTGGAGTGTACACGGATGGGATGGCTACACCTTC. Translation gives CAWSVHGWDGYTF.

The sample holds many counts of this clone. J is TRBJ2-7 and V is TRBV6-6; D may be TRBD1 or TRBD2 (5 bases each). CDR1 MNHNY and CDR2 SVGAGI come from the germline V gene (reference sequence). V was trimmed by 8 bases and J by 5 bases, leaving 10 bases between them. The CDR3 covers 11 residues. CDR3 in DNA: TGTGCCAGCTTAGGGACCCACGAGCAGTACTTC. Its translation is CASLGTHEQYF.

The rearrangement joins TRBV28 to TRBJ1-5; D is possibly TRBD1 (5 bases). The length of the CDR3 is 13 residues. Trimming left V 6 bases short and J 6 bases short, with 12 bases between. The germline V gene has CDR1 MDHEN and CDR2 SYDVKM. The CDR3 is CASSPTGGQPQHF. The CDR3 nucleotides are TGTGCCAGCAGCCCCACCGGGGGTCAGCCCCAGCATTTT.

The rearrangement links TRBV9 to TRBJ2-1, with 12 nucleotides matching TRBD2. The V gene's germline CDR1 is SGDLS and CDR2 YYNGEE. With 3 bases clipped from V and 4 bases from J, the junction kept 8 bases outside the gene matches. CDR3 size: 17 residues. The CDR3 loop reads CASSASGGTSGYNEQFF. CDR3 nucleotide sequence: TGTGCCAGCAGCGCCTCAGGGGGGACTAGCGGGTACAATGAGCAGTTCTTC.

This clone came up once. The rearrangement uses TRBV10-3 and TRBJ2-1; no reliable D call. This CDR3 contains 11 residues. Per the germline V gene, CDR1 is ENHRY and CDR2 is SYGVKD. V was shortened by 3 bases and J by 8 bases, with 5 bases between the two germline ends. The CDR3 DNA reads as TGTGCCATCAGTGATTTAGATGAGCAGTTCTTC. As protein: CAISDLDEQFF.

The count of this clone is one. The chain recombines TRBV28 with TRBJ1-1; D perhaps matches TRBD1 (5 bases). The CDR3 loop spans 14 amino acids. Trimming cost V 6 bases and J 4 bases, with 15 bases left between them. Germline V lookup: CDR1 MDHEN, CDR2 SYDVKM. CDR3 nucleotide sequence: TGTGCCAGCAGAGAGTCAGGGATCCGCACTGAAGCTTTCTTT. This codes for CASRESGIRTEAFF.

The V gene is TRBV5-1, the J gene TRBJ2-2, with 7 bases lining up with TRBD2. J was trimmed by 6 bases and V by 3 bases; bases with no gene match: 2. Germline V gene lookup returns CDR1 SGHRS and CDR2 YFSETQ. The CDR3 has 13 residues. For the CDR3, the DNA is TGCGCCAGCAGCTGGACTAGACCCGGGGAGCTGTTTTTT. It translates to CASSWTRPGELFF. Full variable domain (outside the CDR3, taken from reference TRBV5-1 and TRBJ2-2): KAGVTQTPRYLIKTRGQQVTLSCSPISGHRSVSWYQQTPGQGLQFLFEYFSETQRNKGNFPGRFSGRQFSNSRSEMNVSTLELGDSALYLCASSWTRPGELFFGEGSRLTVL.

About this clone: A junction end diverges from the germline sequence, so it may reflect a read error. Written as DNA, the CDR3 is TGTGCTAGCAGCCCCGGACAGGGGACCTACAATGAGCAGTTCTTC. Translating it yields CASSPGQGTYNEQFF. The rearrangement links TRBV7-7 to TRBJ2-1; TRBD1 matches 9 bases. Germline assignment: CDR1 SSHAT and CDR2 FNYEAQ (reference sequence). This CDR3 region has 15 residues.

The chain carries TRBV7-9 and TRBJ2-7; TRBD1 matches 11 bases. With V trimmed by 0 bases and J by 2 bases, 3 bases remained unmatched. This CDR3 spans 16 amino acids. CDR1 is SEHNR and CDR2 is FQNEAQ in the germline V gene (reference sequence). Written as DNA, the CDR3 is TGTGCCAGCAGCTTAGCGTGGGGACAGGGGGCCTACGAGCAGTACTTC. It is translated as CASSLAWGQGAYEQYF. Complete variable domain (other parts from reference TRBV7-9 and TRBJ2-7): DTGVSQNPRHKITKRGQNVTFRCDPISEHNRLYWYRQTLGQGPEFLTYFQNEAQLEKSRLLSDRFSAERPKGSFSTLEIQRTEQGDSAMYLCASSLAWGQGAYEQYFGPGTRLTVT.

The V gene is TRBV30, the J gene TRBJ2-5, with D perhaps assigned TRBD1 or TRBD2 (6 bases each). Germline assignment: CDR1 GTSNPN and CDR2 SVGIG (reference sequence). The CDR3 extends over 13 amino acids. Trimming took 5 bases from V and 2 from J, leaving 12 bases between them. CDR3 sequence reads: CAWSRGPQETQYF. DNA of the CDR3: TGTGCCTGGTCCCGGGGGCCACAAGAGACCCAGTACTTC.

V is TRBV5-6 and J is TRBJ2-7; the match to TRBD2 covers 14 bases. V trimming: 2 bases; J trimming: 9 bases; junction bases outside the gene matches: 10. CDR3 length equals 16 residues. The germline V gene has CDR1 SGHDT and CDR2 YYEEEE. CDR3 region: CASSFFGTSGSIWQYF. Written as DNA, the CDR3 is TGTGCCAGCAGCTTTTTCGGGACTAGCGGGAGTATTTGGCAGTACTTC.

J is TRBJ1-1 and V is TRBV6-1, with TRBD1 as a possible D gene (6 bases). V shed 7 bases and J shed 5 bases, with 14 bases lying between them. CDR1 and CDR2 from the germline V gene are MNHNS and SASEGT. The CDR3 loop spans 13 amino acids. The CDR3 spells CASNPGGWTEAFF. The CDR3, as DNA: TGTGCCAGCAATCCGGGGGGCTGGACTGAAGCTTTCTTT.

The V and J genes are TRBV7-6 and TRBJ2-2; D remains unclear. V was pared by 0 bases and J by 5 bases, with 7 bases between. The V gene's germline CDR1 is SGHVS and CDR2 FNYEAQ. This CDR3 spans 14 amino acids. In DNA, the CDR3 is TGTGCCAGCAGCTTAGCTCACAATACCGGGGAGCTGTTTTTT. This gives the protein CASSLAHNTGELFF.

V gene TRBV5-6 combines with J gene TRBJ1-2, with D unresolved. CDR1 is SGHDT, CDR2 YYEEEE, per germline. With 4 bases removed from V and 4 bases from J, the gap between germline ends came to 11 bases. CDR3 length: 13 amino acids. The CDR3 DNA sequence: TGTGCCAGCAGCGGGGTTCCCCCCTATGGCTACACCTTC. Its protein is CASSGVPPYGYTF.